This T cell receptor beta chain was identified in a study of control samples from healthy donors and cancer patients. V was trimmed by 1 base and J by 7 bases, leaving 15 bases between them. Germline CDR1 SGHDT, CDR2 YYEEEE. This CDR3 has 14 amino acids. Generated by immunoSEQ multiplex PCR, the TCRdb table keeps only in-frame clones and is missing some. The table has about 150,000 clones, approximately 93% seen once. This TCR came from a man aged 40-50 years in good health. The V gene is TRBV5-6, the J gene TRBJ2-7; TRBD2 might be the D (6 bases). The sequencing sample was made of blood. The CDR3 here is CASSLSGTAGEQYF. DNA for the CDR3: TGTGCCAGCAGCTTGTCCGGGACTGCCGGGGAGCAGTACTTC.